This TCR beta chain was captured by sequencing in a study of cytotoxic CD8 clonotypes in ibrutinib-treated CLL. The CDR3 has 11 amino acids. V trimming: 6 bases; J trimming: 8 bases; junction bases outside the gene matches: 3. Germline V gives CDR1 MGHDK, CDR2 SYGVNS. The data were produced by immunoSEQ multiplex PCR, yet TCRdb's version contains in-frame clones alone and is incomplete. The sample holds over 250,000 clones, more than 70% seen once. This receptor was taken from a human donor with chronic lymphocytic leukemia. The gene calls are TRBV25-1 and TRBJ1-2, with TRBD1 matching 7 bases. This sample comprised PBMCs, obtained at disease progression, from a patient treated with ibrutinib. CDR3 region: CASSYRGGYTF. The CDR3 DNA sequence: TGTGCCAGCAGCTACAGGGGAGGCTACACCTTC.